This TCR beta chain was sequenced in a study of radiotherapy plus CTLA-4 blockade in lung cancer. Study conclusions and caveats: According to reports, early shifts in blood T cell clones, alongside interferon-beta, forecast response most accurately.

Ipilimumab-mediated CTLA-4 blockade plus focal radiation was given to patients having chemo-refractory metastatic non-small-cell lung cancer. Produced via immunoSEQ multiplex PCR; TCRdb's table is partial and in-frame only. The data hold around 110,000 clones, with more than 75% observed a single time. Germline V gives CDR1 SGHTA, CDR2 FQGTGA. This CDR3 is built from 13 residues. Trimming removed 3 bases from V and 6 bases from J, with 10 bases in between. As for this clone: The antigen is unknown.

This chain links TRBV7-3 with TRBJ2-3; D call uncertain. This TCR was recovered from a human donor with non-small cell lung cancer that progressed on radiotherapy plus ipilimumab. Some clones in this sample may be carry-over from other donors' samples. The source material was peripheral blood, sampled from a patient treated with radiotherapy plus ipilimumab. The CDR3 here is CASSFMNEDTQYF. In nucleotides, the CDR3 is TGTGCCAGCAGCTTTATGAACGAGGATACGCAGTATTTT.